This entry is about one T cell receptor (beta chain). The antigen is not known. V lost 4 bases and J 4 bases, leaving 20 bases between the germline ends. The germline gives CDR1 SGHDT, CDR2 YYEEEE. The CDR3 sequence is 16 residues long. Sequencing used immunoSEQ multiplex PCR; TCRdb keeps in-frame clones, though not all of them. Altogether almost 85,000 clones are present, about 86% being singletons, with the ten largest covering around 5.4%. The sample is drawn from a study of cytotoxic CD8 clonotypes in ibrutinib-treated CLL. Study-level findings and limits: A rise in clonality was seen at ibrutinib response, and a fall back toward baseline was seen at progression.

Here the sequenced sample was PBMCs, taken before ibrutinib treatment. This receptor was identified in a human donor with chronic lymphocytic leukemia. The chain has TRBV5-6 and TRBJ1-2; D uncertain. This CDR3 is CASSGISYRERYGYTF. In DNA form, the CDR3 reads TGTGCCAGCAGCGGTATATCGTATAGGGAGCGCTATGGCTACACCTTC.